This section outlines one T cell receptor (beta chain) sequence together with its context. The antigen is undetermined. Only in-frame clones appear in the TCRdb table, and some are missing; sequencing was by immunoSEQ multiplex PCR. The sample holds around 20,000 clones; about 90% are singletons and the top ten take 2.5% to 3%. This sample was included in a study of T cells in localized non-small cell lung cancer. Study results and limitations: Among the tissues sampled, uninvolved adjacent lung had the highest T cell clonality, above tumor.

Germline V lookup: CDR1 SGHRS, CDR2 YFSETQ. The CDR3 extends over 14 amino acids. The ends were cut back, 0 bases at V and 2 bases at J, with 8 bases in the middle. Sequenced material: peripheral blood, taken before any cancer treatment. The clonotype originates from a woman aged 40-75 years with stage I lung adenocarcinoma. J is TRBJ1-2 and V is TRBV5-1; D gene unclear. The CDR3 DNA sequence: TGCGCCAGCAGCTTGGACAACCCCAACTATGGCTACACCTTC. As protein: CASSLDNPNYGYTF.